A selection of T cell receptor beta chains follows, all from one sample in a study of memory CD4+ T cells and cytomegalovirus serostatus. Produced via immunoSEQ multiplex PCR; TCRdb's table is partial and in-frame only. The table lists over 75,000 clones, under 90% of them singletons. The sample comprised memory CD4+ T cells from blood. The receptors here all came from an adult in good health and CMV-seropositive. CDR3s include the opening cysteine and the closing phenylalanine or tryptophan. The D gene is left open where the match is weak.

>TRBJ2-7|TRBV28|TRBD2
CASSSPGRGGGVYEQYF
>TRBJ2-1|TRBV7-9|TRBD1
CASRPTGQFQNEQFF
>TRBJ2-1|TRBV7-3|NA
CASSFTSLNEQFF
>TRBJ1-2|TRBV7-6|NA
CASSIQANYGYTF
>TRBJ1-1|TRBV2|TRBD1
CASSRQGNTEAFF
>TRBJ2-1|TRBV7-2|NA
CASSLDHSSYNEQFF
>TRBJ2-6|TRBV5-1|NA
CASSQRGTSGANVLTF
>TRBJ1-1|TRBV19|NA
CASSIVANTEAFF
>TRBJ2-7|TRBV23-1|TRBD1
CAEDRGYEQYF
>TRBJ2-5|TRBV5-1|TRBD1
CASSLLTGQGKETQYF
>TRBJ1-2|TRBV19|TRBD1
CASSGTGDYGYTF
>TRBJ2-2|TRBV29-1|NA
CSVESSRVSGELFF
>TRBJ2-6|TRBV10-3|NA
CAITGRRSGANVLTF
>TRBJ2-3|TRBV5-4|TRBD2
CASSPPASGSRTDTQYF
>TRBJ2-3|TRBV5-4|NA
CASSLIAGTDTQYF
>TRBJ1-1|TRBV5-8|TRBD1
CASSPRDRGTEAFF
>TRBJ2-2|TRBV5-1|TRBD2
CASSFRAGESTGELFF
>TRBJ1-2|TRBV7-8|TRBD1
CASSLLGDRGWYGYTF
>TRBJ2-2|TRBV10-3|TRBD2
CASRTLAVWTGELFF
>TRBJ1-1|TRBV28|NA
CASSPWTGRRDTEAFF
>TRBJ1-4|TRBV14|TRBD1
CASSQEGHTGGFGEKLFF
>TRBJ1-2|TRBV7-9|NA
CASSSDPNYGYTF
>TRBJ2-5|TRBV5-5|TRBD2
CASSLALAGGGGETQYF
>TRBJ2-5|TRBV9|TRBD1
CASSLGQGRETQYF
>TRBJ1-2|TRBV6-1|NA
CASSEGGQTGYTF
>TRBJ2-1|TRBV19|TRBD2
CASSMTSGGSYNEQFF
>TRBJ2-5|TRBV5-1|NA
CASSLLAQRGETQYF
>TRBJ2-6|TRBV28|NA
CASSAPGRAGANVLTF
>TRBJ1-1|TRBV19|NA
CASSMARNTEAFF
>TRBJ2-4|TRBV9|NA
CASSGDSSAKNIQYF
>TRBJ2-7|TRBV4-3|TRBD2
CASSPSMAGVSEEQYF
>TRBJ1-2|TRBV28|NA
CASSLAGGGQGYGYTF
>TRBJ2-3|TRBV4-3|NA
CASSYGGLDTDTQYF
>TRBJ1-2|TRBV28|NA
CASSFGQGPGYTF
>TRBJ2-6|TRBV5-1|TRBD1
CASSLAPSGTGLIGANVLTF
>TRBJ1-2|TRBV7-8|TRBD1
CASSLSVGQGYGYTF
>TRBJ2-3|TRBV5-1|NA
CASSFWGRDTQYF
>TRBJ2-5|TRBV7-2|TRBD1
CASSQTGGETQYF
>TRBJ2-7|TRBV10-3|NA
CATRERDEQYF
>TRBJ1-5|TRBV2|NA
CASSQAPPGAQPQHF
>TRBJ2-3|TRBV5-1|NA
CASTRGGSTDTQYF
>TRBJ1-1|TRBV7-6|NA
CASSRTVMNTEAFF
>TRBJ1-3|TRBV6-5|NA
CASTLPGNTIYF
>TRBJ2-6|TRBV6-6|TRBD1
CASSYGTGNVLTF
>TRBJ1-1|TRBV28|NA
CASRGLETEAFF
>TRBJ1-2|TRBV15|NA
CATRDTGRESGYTF
>TRBJ2-2|TRBV4-3|NA
CASSQAGTLNTGELFF
>TRBJ1-5|TRBV6-1|NA
CASSEADNQPQHF
>TRBJ1-5|TRBV6-4|NA
CASSDVRTAIYSNQPQHF
>TRBJ1-1|TRBV2|NA
CASTRSGYTEAFF
>TRBJ2-3|TRBV14|NA
CASSQDSYSTDTQYF
>TRBJ2-5|TRBV10-3|NA
CAISEPEETQYF
>TRBJ1-3|TRBV5-1|NA
CASSLGQGNTIYF
>TRBJ2-3|TRBV11-3|TRBD2
CASSLGGGTDTQYF
>TRBJ1-5|TRBV11-2|NA
CASSLEGRWDQPQHF
>TRBJ1-1|TRBV5-1|NA
CASALSGFDTEAFF
>TRBJ2-3|TRBV5-4|NA
CASSSGPGDTQYF
>TRBJ2-5|TRBV29-1|NA
CSVDRGQETQYF
>TRBJ1-2|TRBV5-1|NA
CASSLGEAYGYTF